This entry concerns a single TCR beta chain. The sample is drawn from a study of T cell repertoires in aging, cancer and after chemotherapy. There are 18 residues in the CDR3. Germline lookup yields CDR1 LGHNA and CDR2 YNFKEQ. Trimming removed 2 bases from V and 5 bases from J, with 25 bases in between. The template was genomic DNA from peripheral blood, not RNA. TRB rearrangements spanning V, D and J were amplified using mixed TRB-A/B primers. MiXCR, run by TCRdb on the multiplex PCR reads, gives a single entry per CDR3 protein. The table lists about 3,300 distinct CDR3 sequences, around 22% of them singletons.

This TCR was recovered from a human donor with a blood cancer. Input material: blood. The chain is built from TRBV4-2 and TRBJ2-7, with D perhaps matching TRBD2 (6 bases). The CDR3, as DNA: TGTGCCAGCAGCCAAAGGCCTTGGGGCTCTAGCGCTCGGGACGAGCAGTACTTC. Its translation: CASSQRPWGSSARDEQYF.